This passage covers 16 T cell receptor beta chains from one sample sequenced in a study of T cell therapy product for transplant patients. Sequencing was performed with immunoSEQ multiplex PCR; in TCRdb, only in-frame clones are kept and a portion is missing. The sample carries some 550 clones, 84% recorded once. These receptors are not linked to any known antigen. Meaning of the sample label: around 22 nM rapamycin added during CMV-specific T-cell product expansion (Rapa-TCP). Explanation of the sample label: CMVpp65/IE-1-reactive T cells enriched by IFNgamma capture and expanded in vitro. Overlapping CMV pp65 and IE-1 peptide pools, each at 0.4 to 0.5 ug/ml, stimulated the PBMCs for more than 5 hours. After CMV stimulation, cells secreting IFNgamma were enriched by positive selection. Irradiated autologous feeders plus either IL-7/IL-15 or IL-2 supported the IFNgamma+ cells for roughly 20 days.

Sequencing was performed on a sorted cell population cultured from PBMCs. The origin of the receptors is an adult in good health.

The chain links TRBV6-6 to TRBJ1-4; possibly TRBD1 for D (6 bases). The CDR3 contains 15 residues. Germline values: CDR1 MNHNY, CDR2 SVGAGI (reference sequence). The germline V and J ends were trimmed by 5 bases and 3 bases, with 13 bases remaining between them. The CDR3 loop reads CASSGTGRANEKLFF. DNA of the CDR3: TGTGCCAGCAGTGGAACAGGGAGGGCTAATGAAAAACTGTTTTTT.

This clone appeared a single time. The chain recombines TRBV19 with TRBJ1-5; D possibly corresponds to TRBD1 (5 bases). There are 13 residues in the CDR3. V lost 3 bases, J lost 7 bases, and 10 bases lay in between. Germline assignment: CDR1 LNHDA and CDR2 SQIVND (reference sequence). CDR3 loop: CASSIAGFQPQHF. CDR3 coding DNA: TGTGCCAGTAGTATCGCAGGGTTCCAGCCCCAGCATTTT.

The CDR3 loop reads CASSGDSGLYNEQFF. CDR3 nucleotides: TGTGCCAGCAGCGGTGACTCTGGATTGTACAATGAGCAGTTCTTC. The V call is TRBV9, the J call TRBJ2-1; D gene unclear. V was pared by 3 bases and J by 4 bases, with 14 bases between. The CDR3 length is 15 residues. Germline V gene lookup returns CDR1 SGDLS and CDR2 YYNGEE.

The rearrangement links TRBV7-3 to TRBJ2-1, with D tentatively TRBD1 or TRBD2 (5 bases each). CDR3 size: 14 residues. V lost 4 bases, J lost 9 bases, and 16 bases lay in between. Germline-derived CDR1 and CDR2 are SGHTA and FQGTGA. For the CDR3, the DNA is TGTGCCAGCAGCTCCGGGACCACCGTTGGTGAGCAGTTCTTC. Encoded protein: CASSSGTTVGEQFF.

The J gene is TRBJ2-3, the V gene TRBV2; the D is unclear. There are 12 residues in the CDR3. Trimming took 5 bases from V and 0 from J, leaving 3 bases between them. CDR1 and CDR2 from the germline V gene are SNHLY and FYNNEI. The CDR3 sequence is CASSYSTDTQYF. CDR3 nucleotide sequence: TGTGCCAGCAGTTATAGCACAGATACGCAGTATTTT.

The V gene is TRBV23-1, the J gene TRBJ2-6; D is unresolved. TRBV23-1 counts as an open reading frame of uncertain function. The CDR3 spans 18 residues. With 5 bases removed from V and 5 bases from J, the gap between germline ends came to 22 bases. The CDR3 spells CASSCQSTQQSRANVLTF. CDR3 sequence (DNA): TGCGCCAGCAGTTGCCAGAGTACGCAACAAAGTCGGGCCAACGTCCTGACTTTC.

The V gene is TRBV7-6, the J gene TRBJ2-1; 8 positions match TRBD2. This CDR3 region has 16 residues. V trimming: 5 bases; J trimming: 7 bases; junction bases outside the gene matches: 13. Germline-derived CDR1 and CDR2 are SGHVS and FNYEAQ. The CDR3 region has the DNA TGTGCCAGCAGCCCGCGGGGAGCGGGAGTGGGGAATGAGCAGTTCTTC. It is translated as CASSPRGAGVGNEQFF.

The genes are TRBV5-1 and TRBJ2-3; no clear D. Germline values: CDR1 SGHRS, CDR2 YFSETQ. The CDR3 is 11 residues long. V was cut by 0 bases and J by 4 bases, with 0 bases left in between. Here the CDR3 DNA reads TGCGCCAGCAGCTTGGCAGATACGCAGTATTTT. Translating it yields CASSLADTQYF.

The gene calls are TRBV5-1 and TRBJ1-2; D may be TRBD1 (5 bases). The germline V gene has CDR1 SGHRS and CDR2 YFSETQ. The V gene lost 4 bases and the J gene lost 5 bases, with 15 bases spanning the gap. The CDR3 contains 14 residues. The CDR3 region is CASSQQEGKYGYTF. CDR3 bases: TGCGCCAGCAGCCAGCAGGAGGGGAAGTATGGCTACACCTTC.

The rearrangement joins TRBV2 to TRBJ2-3, with D tentatively TRBD1 (6 bases). Per the germline V gene, CDR1 is SNHLY and CDR2 is FYNNEI. V lost 4 bases to trimming and J lost 4 bases, with 12 bases between them. This CDR3 region has 14 residues. In nucleotides, the CDR3 is TGTGCCAGCAGTGTGCCCAGGGGCCCAGATACGCAGTATTTT. This sequence encodes CASSVPRGPDTQYF.

The chain carries TRBV11-2 and TRBJ2-7; 8 bases fit TRBD1. Germline assignment: CDR1 SGHAT and CDR2 FQNNGV. V shed 8 bases, J shed 6 bases, and the junction held 15 bases outside the gene matches. The length of the CDR3 is 15 residues. The CDR3 is CASGLTGGLQSEQYF. CDR3 coding DNA: TGTGCCAGCGGTCTTACAGGGGGGCTCCAATCCGAGCAGTACTTC.

The chain uses TRBV6-4 and TRBJ2-3; D remains ambiguous. The CDR3 sequence is 15 residues long. The germline gives CDR1 MRHNA, CDR2 SNTAGT. With 3 bases removed from V and 2 bases from J, the gap between germline ends came to 12 bases. CDR3 in DNA: TGTGCCAGCAGTGAGAAGCTAGTAGACACAGATACGCAGTATTTT. Its protein is CASSEKLVDTDTQYF.

This clone is large in the sample. V and J are TRBV19 and TRBJ2-3; tentatively, D is TRBD2 (5 bases). V lost 8 bases and J 2 bases, leaving 11 bases between the germline ends. Germline values: CDR1 LNHDA, CDR2 SQIVND (reference sequence). The CDR3 is 13 residues long. The CDR3 nucleotides read TGTGCCAGTGACTCCGGGAACACAGATACGCAGTATTTT. Translated: CASDSGNTDTQYF.

The V call is TRBV13, the J call TRBJ2-3, with D perhaps matching TRBD2 (6 bases). This CDR3 contains 18 residues. The V gene lost 1 base and the J gene lost 0 bases, with 17 bases spanning the gap. CDR1 is PRHDT and CDR2 is FYEKMQ in the germline V gene (reference sequence). The CDR3 DNA reads TGTGCCAGCAGCTTAGAGGGAGGCAGCCTAGGGAGCACAGATACGCAGTATTTT. It encodes CASSLEGGSLGSTDTQYF.

The chain is built from TRBV5-1 and TRBJ2-7; the D gene is possibly TRBD2 (6 bases). The V end was cut by 4 bases, the J end by 2 bases, with 10 bases between. The CDR3 covers 13 residues. Per the germline V gene, CDR1 is SGHRS and CDR2 is YFSETQ. The CDR3 DNA follows: TGCGCCAGCAGCCGGGACTTTACCTACGAGCAGTACTTC. Translated: CASSRDFTYEQYF.

The chain couples TRBV18 to TRBJ2-3, with a possible D match to TRBD1 (5 bases). Germline lookup yields CDR1 KGHSH and CDR2 LQKENI. This CDR3 region has 13 residues. The ends were cut back, 2 bases at V and 3 bases at J, with 6 bases in the middle. The CDR3 spells CASSPAGTDTQYF. CDR3 DNA sequence: TGTGCCAGCTCACCAGCAGGGACAGATACGCAGTATTTT. Variable domain in full (rest from reference TRBV18 and TRBJ2-3): NAGVMQNPRHLVRRRGQEARLRCSPMKGHSHVYWYRQLPEEGLKFMVYLQKENIIDESGMPKERFSAEFPKEGPSILRIQQVVRGDSAAYFCASSPAGTDTQYFGPGTRLTVL.